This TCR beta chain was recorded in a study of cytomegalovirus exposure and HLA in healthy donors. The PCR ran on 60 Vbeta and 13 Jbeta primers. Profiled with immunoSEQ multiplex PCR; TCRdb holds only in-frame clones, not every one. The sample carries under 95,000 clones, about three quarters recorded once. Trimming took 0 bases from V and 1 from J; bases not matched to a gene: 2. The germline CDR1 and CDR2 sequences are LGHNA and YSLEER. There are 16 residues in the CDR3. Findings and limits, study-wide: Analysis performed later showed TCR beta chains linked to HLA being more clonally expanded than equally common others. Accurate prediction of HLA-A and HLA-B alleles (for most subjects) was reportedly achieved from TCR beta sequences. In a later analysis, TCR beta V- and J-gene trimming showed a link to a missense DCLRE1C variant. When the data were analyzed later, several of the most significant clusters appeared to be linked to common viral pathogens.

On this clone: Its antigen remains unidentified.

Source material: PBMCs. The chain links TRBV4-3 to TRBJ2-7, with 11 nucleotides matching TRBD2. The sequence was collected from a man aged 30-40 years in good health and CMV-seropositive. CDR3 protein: CASSQEWTSGSYEQYF. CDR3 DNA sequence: TGCGCCAGCAGCCAAGAGTGGACTAGCGGGTCCTACGAGCAGTACTTC.